This TCR beta chain stems from a study of T cells in Graves' hyperthyroidism and ophthalmopathy. For the study at large: Any treatment followed the collection of peripheral blood at initial diagnosis.

Germline CDR1 is DFQATT and CDR2 is SNEGSKA (reference sequence). After removal of 6 bases from V and 2 bases from J, the junction contained 11 bases not matched to a gene. The CDR3 covers 15 residues. At least ten counts were recorded for this clonotype. RNA transcripts served as the template for amplifying TCR beta CDR3 regions. The HTBI primer set was used in a first-round RT-PCR of the TCR CDR3. MiXCR, applied by TCRdb to the multiplex PCR reads, yields one record per CDR3 protein. Among approximately 400,000 distinct CDR3 sequences, roughly 13% were seen once, and the ten largest hold 28%. The sample consisted of blood. This chain joins TRBV20-1 and TRBJ2-3; the match to TRBD1 covers 7 bases. The source is a man aged 45 to 65 with Graves' ophthalmopathy. Here the CDR3 DNA reads TGCAGTGCCTGGACAGGATCGACTAACACAGATACGCAGTATTTT. This codes for CSAWTGSTNTDTQYF.